This is a list of T cell receptor beta chains from one sample in a study of OX40 agonist ivuxolimab in advanced cancers. Data came from immunoSEQ multiplex PCR; TCRdb stores just in-frame clones and leaves some out. The sample contains roughly 51,000 clones, around 88% of which appear only once. The specimen comprised CD4+ or CD8+ T cells sorted from blood, sampled in a trial of the OX40 agonist ivuxolimab. The source of these receptors is an adult with an advanced solid tumor such as melanoma, head and neck, liver or kidney cancer. Each CDR3 is given with its conserved first and last residue. D genes are given only for firm matches. Not all rows give a size; the values are once, few, many and, for expanded clones, a class.

V gene	clone size	J gene	D gene	CDR3 protein	CDR3 DNA
TRBV6-6	NA	TRBJ2-6	NA	CAGGANVLTF	TGTGCCGGAGGGGCCAACGTCCTGACTTTC
TRBV5-6	few	TRBJ2-7	NA	CASTQDRRAEQYF	TGTGCCAGCACCCAGGACAGAAGGGCCGAGCAGTACTTC
TRBV5-6	NA	TRBJ1-3	TRBD1	CASSFDRGRNTIYF	TGTGCCAGCAGCTTTGACAGGGGACGAAACACCATATATTTT
TRBV7-3	NA	TRBJ2-5	NA	CASSLVGSLQETQYF	TGTGCCAGCAGCTTAGTAGGCAGCTTACAAGAGACCCAGTACTTC
TRBV4-1	NA	TRBJ2-3	TRBD2	CASSPSGAGGGTDTQYF	TGCGCCAGCAGCCCCTCCGGGGCGGGAGGGGGCACAGATACGCAGTATTTT
TRBV7-3	NA	TRBJ2-7	NA	CASSIGFGAPRQYF	TGTGCCAGCAGTATTGGATTCGGGGCCCCGAGGCAGTACTTC
TRBV4-2	NA	TRBJ1-3	NA	CASSQEERSGNTIYF	TGTGCCAGCAGCCAAGAAGAACGCTCTGGAAACACCATATATTTT
TRBV18	NA	TRBJ2-1	NA	CASSPRANEQFF	TGTGCCAGCTCACCCCGGGCCAATGAGCAGTTCTTC
TRBV7-3	NA	TRBJ2-7	TRBD1	CASSGVQGNSYEQYF	TGTGCCAGCAGCGGAGTACAGGGGAACTCCTACGAGCAGTACTTC
TRBV30	few	TRBJ2-5	NA	CAWRSPNQGETQYF	TGTGCCTGGAGGTCGCCGAATCAGGGAGAGACCCAGTACTTC
TRBV27	NA	TRBJ2-7	NA	CALPWLGEYEQYF	TGTGCCTTACCTTGGCTGGGAGAATACGAGCAGTACTTC
TRBV29-1	NA	TRBJ1-1	TRBD1	CSVDRQGVTEAFF	TGCAGCGTTGATAGACAGGGAGTAACTGAAGCTTTCTTT
TRBV5-6	once	TRBJ2-2	NA	CASSSLRQRNTGELFF	TGTGCCAGCAGCTCCCTGCGTCAGAGGAACACCGGGGAGCTGTTTTTT
TRBV2	NA	TRBJ1-3	NA	CASATGHSGNTIYF	TGTGCCAGCGCGACAGGCCACTCTGGAAACACCATATATTTT
TRBV29-1	NA	TRBJ1-2	NA	CSVEDRSRGSGYTF	TGCAGCGTTGAAGATCGGAGCAGGGGTAGCGGCTACACCTTC
TRBV9	few	TRBJ2-7	NA	CASSQMAGSPYEQYF	TGTGCCAGCAGCCAAATGGCAGGATCGCCCTACGAGCAGTACTTC
TRBV7-2	once	TRBJ2-1	TRBD2	CASSLSGSVNNEQFF	TGTGCCAGCAGCCTGAGCGGGAGCGTTAACAATGAGCAGTTCTTC
TRBV11-3	NA	TRBJ2-1	TRBD2	CASSLGLAGGSEQFF	TGTGCCAGCAGCTTGGGACTAGCGGGAGGTTCTGAGCAGTTCTTC
TRBV7-3	NA	TRBJ2-1	TRBD2	CASSSETSRNEQFF	TGTGCCAGCAGCTCCGAGACTAGCAGGAATGAGCAGTTCTTC
TRBV30	once	TRBJ2-1	TRBD2	CARSVLASGFNEQFF	TGTGCCCGGAGTGTACTGGCTAGCGGTTTCAATGAGCAGTTCTTC
TRBV2	NA	TRBJ2-1	TRBD2	CASSVIPPGLAGGEEQFF	TGTGCCAGCAGTGTTATCCCCCCGGGACTAGCGGGAGGAGAGGAGCAGTTCTTC
TRBV18	NA	TRBJ2-5	NA	CASSPGSQETQYF	TGTGCCAGCTCACCAGGGAGCCAGGAGACCCAGTACTTC
TRBV5-1	once	TRBJ2-7	TRBD1	CASSFNPGQDEQYF	TGCGCCAGCAGCTTCAACCCTGGACAGGACGAGCAGTACTTC
TRBV9	NA	TRBJ1-1	NA	CASSPPWGLNTEAFF	TGTGCCAGCAGCCCGCCCTGGGGACTGAACACTGAAGCTTTCTTT
TRBV4-1	NA	TRBJ2-7	NA	CASSQDNTNSYEQYF	TGCGCCAGCAGCCAAGACAACACCAACTCCTACGAGCAGTACTTC
TRBV28	NA	TRBJ2-7	TRBD2	CASRGGHEQYF	TGTGCCAGCAGGGGAGGGCACGAGCAGTACTTC
TRBV5-6	once	TRBJ1-2	TRBD1	CASSRRTGKVDGYTF	TGTGCCAGCAGCCGCCGGACAGGGAAGGTAGATGGCTACACCTTC